A single sample gave rise to the 4 T cell receptor beta chains below, sequenced in a study of T cell clonality in common variable immunodeficiency (dated by TCRdb to between 2014 and 2017). The protocol used for the library was the immunoSEQ multiplex PCR assay. This immuneACCESS table, as held by TCRdb, lists in-frame sequences with V and J called but not all clones. Of the missing ones, under half trace to an unresolved V gene in checked studies; the others have no known cause. This sample holds about 35,000 clones in total, without any singletons. The ten largest account for over 0.95% of the sample. The sample consisted of peripheral blood mononuclear cells. These receptors were collected from a person between 18 and 69 years old in good health.

In this sample, this clone turned up many times. The read ends 3 residues shy of where the CDR3 ends; the end is completed using the germline J gene. The chain uses TRBV7-9 and TRBJ2-3; D is unresolved. Trimming cost V 5 bases and J 2 bases, with 11 bases left between them. The CDR3 is made up of 14 amino acids. Looked up from germline, CDR1 is SEHNR and CDR2 is FQNEAQ (reference sequence). The sequenced CDR3 bases are TGTGCCAGCAGCCCTTTGCAGTACACAGATACG. Encoded protein: CASSPLQYTDT. The full CDR3 sequence reads CASSPLQYTDTQYF.

This clone was picked up many times. The CDR3 end lies 3 residues beyond the end of the read and is filled in from the germline J gene. Other DNA sequences in the same sample also yield this CDR3. The chain carries TRBV18 and TRBJ2-3, with D perhaps matching TRBD2 (6 bases). The CDR3 extends over 15 amino acids. The germline V and J ends were trimmed by 3 bases and 0 bases, with 10 bases remaining between them. CDR1 and CDR2 (germline): KGHSH, LQKENI. Incomplete CDR3 DNA: TGTGCCAGCTCACCCAAGGCGGGAAGCACAGATACG. This encodes CASSPKAGSTDT. The complete CDR3 protein is CASSPKAGSTDTQYF.

This clone appeared many times. The read comes to an end 3 residues before the CDR3 does, leaving the germline J gene to fill in the end. The V and J genes are TRBV30 and TRBJ1-1; D is possibly TRBD1 (6 bases). The CDR3 runs to 11 residues. Looked up from germline, CDR1 is GTSNPN and CDR2 is SVGIG (reference sequence). Incomplete CDR3 DNA: TGTGCCTGCGGAACAGGGTTTAAA. It translates to CACGTGFK. The entire CDR3 is CACGTGFKAFF.

This clone has ten or more counts. From the germline J gene comes the end of the CDR3, since the read stops 3 residues before it. J is TRBJ1-1 and V is TRBV5-4, with D possibly TRBD1 on 6 matching bases. The germline CDR1 and CDR2 sequences are SGHNT and YYREEE (reference sequence). With 4 bases removed from V and 3 bases from J, the gap between germline ends came to 13 bases. The CDR3 length is 14 residues. The DNA read from the CDR3 is TGTGCCAGCAGCCTAACAGGGAGTCACACTGAA. This gives the protein CASSLTGSHTE. The full CDR3 reads CASSLTGSHTEAFF.